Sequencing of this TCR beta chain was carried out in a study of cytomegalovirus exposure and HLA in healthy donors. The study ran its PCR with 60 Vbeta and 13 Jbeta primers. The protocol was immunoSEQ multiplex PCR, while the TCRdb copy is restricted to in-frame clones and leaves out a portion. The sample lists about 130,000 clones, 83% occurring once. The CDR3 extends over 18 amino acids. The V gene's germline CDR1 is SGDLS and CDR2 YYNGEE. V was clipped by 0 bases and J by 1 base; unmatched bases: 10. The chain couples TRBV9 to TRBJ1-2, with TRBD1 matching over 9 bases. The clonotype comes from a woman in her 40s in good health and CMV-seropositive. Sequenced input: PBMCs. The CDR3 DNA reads TGTGCCAGCAGCGTAGTCGGGGACAGGGAAGGTTATAACTATGGCTACACCTTC. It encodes CASSVVGDREGYNYGYTF.